This TCR beta chain is drawn from a study of beta chain features in type 1 diabetes. Isolated RNA was reverse transcribed in full, so expressed TCRB transcripts were sequenced. This table comes from immunoSEQ multiplex PCR, and its TCRdb copy is limited to in-frame clones, with some not included. The sample consists of approximately 150,000 clones, about 9.4% of them appearing once. V shed 4 bases, J shed 5 bases, and the junction held 0 bases outside the gene matches. The CDR3 has 12 amino acids. CDR1 is SGHVS and CDR2 is FQNEAQ in the germline V gene. The receptor was derived from a man between 18 and 35 years old in good health. Sequenced input: naive CD4+ T cells from blood. The chain carries TRBV7-8 and TRBJ2-7; TRBD1 matches at 9 bases. The CDR3 coding sequence is TGTGCCAGCAGCTGGGACAGGGACGAGCAGTACTTC. It specifies CASSWDRDEQYF.